This T cell receptor (beta chain) was captured by sequencing in a study of blood T cell repertoires in COVID-19. Germline values: CDR1 SGDLS, CDR2 YYNGEE. This CDR3 is built from 15 residues. The V gene lost 3 bases and the J gene lost 2 bases, with 12 bases spanning the gap. Assay: immunoSEQ multiplex PCR; the TCRdb copy retains only in-frame clones and omits some. This sample has some 200,000 clones, with 70% to 85% found just once. The chain carries TRBV9 and TRBJ2-1, with a weak D call TRBD1 (6 bases). Sequences were obtained from peripheral blood. This TCR was recovered from a woman aged 35 to 49 who had recovered from COVID-19. The CDR3 DNA reads as TGTGCCAGCAGCGCCTTACAGGGCACCTACAATGAGCAGTTCTTC. Amino acid sequence: CASSALQGTYNEQFF. Based on the CDR3 plus reference TRBV9 and TRBJ2-1, the full variable domain is DSGVTQTPKHLITATGQRVTLRCSPRSGDLSVYWYQQSLDQGLQFLIQYYNGEERAKGNILERFSAQQFPDLHSELNLSSLELGDSALYFCASSALQGTYNEQFFGPGTRLTVL.